This record looks at one T cell receptor beta chain sequence and its context. Antigen specificity is unknown. Primers targeted 54 TRBV and 13 TRBJ segments. Each pre-culture CD4+ sample aimed for 200,000 to 250,000 T cell genomes at deep resolution. The method was immunoSEQ multiplex PCR; TCRdb's version includes in-frame clones alone and lacks a portion of them. Counted here are some 110,000 clones, nearly 95% occurring once; the ten biggest clones make up around 0.25%. The data were obtained in a study of T cell repertoires and HLA-DP antigens. Study at large: One stimulator alloantigen differed from self by one groove amino acid; the other by ten. Findings and caveats of the study: Sorted CD137+ cells had clonality roughly 0.4 against both alloantigens, versus about 0.04 pre-culture.

The CDR3 extends over 13 amino acids. Germline V CDR1 and CDR2: SEHNR, FQNEAQ (reference sequence). Trimming pared 0 bases from V and 7 bases from J, leaving 9 bases between. This TCR was recovered from a woman under 30 in good health and CMV-seronegative. The chain recombines TRBV7-9 with TRBJ1-2; D possibly corresponds to TRBD1 (5 bases). The sequencing input was CD4+ T cells from PBMCs. The CDR3: CASSLATGAGYTF. The CDR3 DNA sequence: TGTGCCAGCAGCTTAGCCACTGGGGCTGGCTACACCTTC.